Following are 20 T cell receptor beta chains from one sample sequenced in a study of blood T cell repertoires in COVID-19. Clones were sequenced by immunoSEQ multiplex PCR, and TCRdb holds only the in-frame ones, with some missing. The top ten clones hold less than 3.5% of a sample with some 300,000 clones, roughly 91% of them seen once. The sample was PBMCs or T cells enriched from blood (not recorded which). These receptor sequences come from a woman between 50 and 59 years old who had been exposed to COVID-19.

The chain couples TRBV4-2 to TRBJ2-7; weak D call: TRBD2 (5 bases). The CDR3 length is 16 residues. V was clipped by 0 bases and J by 9 bases, with 21 bases between them. Germline assignment: CDR1 LGHNA and CDR2 YNFKEQ. The CDR3 sequence: CASSQDLPGSQFGQYF. The CDR3 nucleotides read TGTGCCAGCAGCCAAGATCTCCCGGGGTCCCAGTTCGGGCAGTACTTC.

The chain joins TRBV4-2 to TRBJ2-5; 8 bases line up with TRBD2. The germline gives CDR1 LGHNA, CDR2 YNFKEQ. With V trimmed by 1 base and J by 2 bases, 6 bases remained unmatched. This CDR3 spans 16 amino acids. The CDR3 protein is CASSQGYTGGQETQYF. CDR3 DNA sequence: TGTGCCAGCAGCCAAGGATATACGGGGGGGCAAGAGACCCAGTACTTC.

This sequence joins TRBV4-1 and TRBJ1-6, with TRBD1 matching 7 bases. Germline values: CDR1 MGHRA, CDR2 YSYEKL. The CDR3 has 16 amino acids. The V segment lost 2 bases and the J segment 7 bases; nucleotides outside the gene matches: 8. The CDR3 region has the DNA TGCGCCAGCAGCCAATATGAGGGGGCGAGAAATTCACCCCTCCACTTT. Amino acids: CASSQYEGARNSPLHF.

The chain links TRBV24-1 to TRBJ2-7; 8 bases align to TRBD2. V lost 3 bases to trimming and J lost 4 bases; unmatched junction nucleotides: 4. CDR1 and CDR2 from the germline V gene are KGHDR and SFDVKD. The CDR3 length is 14 residues. As DNA, the CDR3 is TGTGCCACCAGTGATGGACTAGCCGGATACGAGCAGTACTTC. It specifies CATSDGLAGYEQYF.

This chain connects TRBV5-4 to TRBJ2-5, with 8 bases aligning to TRBD2. Per germline, CDR1 SGHNT and CDR2 YYREEE (reference sequence). The CDR3 has 16 amino acids. V shed 1 base and J 5 bases; nucleotides not matched to a gene: 10. The CDR3 sequence is CASSLSGGGPWETQYF. Written as DNA, the CDR3 is TGTGCCAGCAGCTTGTCCGGGGGGGGGCCTTGGGAGACCCAGTACTTC.

The chain uses TRBV7-2 and TRBJ2-2, with a weak D call TRBD1 (6 bases). V lost 1 base and J 5 bases, leaving 14 bases between the germline ends. From germline, CDR1 is SGHTA and CDR2 FQGNSA. The CDR3 loop spans 16 amino acids. The CDR3 nucleotides are TGTGCCAGCAGCTTAGTGGGGGCCTTATTGACCGGGGAGCTGTTTTTT. Its protein product is CASSLVGALLTGELFF.

The V call is TRBV25-1, the J call TRBJ1-2; TRBD1 might be the D (5 bases). This CDR3 spans 10 amino acids. The germline CDR1 and CDR2 sequences are MGHDK and SYGVNS. V was cut by 10 bases and J by 6 bases, with 9 bases left in between. The CDR3 loop is CAKQGNGYTF. CDR3 DNA sequence: TGTGCCAAGCAGGGAAATGGCTACACCTTC.

V and J are TRBV19 and TRBJ2-7; D not resolved. V lost 10 bases and J 1 base, leaving 20 bases between the germline ends. Per the germline V gene, CDR1 is LNHDA and CDR2 is SQIVND (reference sequence). The CDR3 contains 15 residues. In DNA form, the CDR3 reads TGTGCCACCTCATATGGGTACGGCGGTTCCTACGAGCAGTACTTC. It codes for CATSYGYGGSYEQYF.

The sample holds a few counts of this clone. The chain is built from TRBV5-1 and TRBJ2-3, with 11 bases identical to TRBD1. CDR3 size: 14 residues. In germline, CDR1 is SGHRS, CDR2 YFSETQ. The V gene end was trimmed by 4 bases and the J gene end by 5 bases; junction bases not matched to a gene: 3. The CDR3 here is CASSGGQGEDTQYF. The CDR3 DNA follows: TGCGCCAGCAGCGGGGGACAGGGGGAAGATACGCAGTATTTT.

This clone was counted only a few times. The chain has TRBV29-1 and TRBJ1-2, with 9 nucleotides matching TRBD1. Per the germline V gene, CDR1 is SQVTM and CDR2 is ANQGSEA. This CDR3 is built from 13 residues. J gave up 5 bases and V 5 bases, and 6 bases lay outside the gene matches. The CDR3 reads CSVRTGGAYGYTF. CDR3 coding DNA: TGCAGCGTTCGAACAGGGGGCGCTTATGGCTACACCTTC.

To note about this clone: At one of its ends the junction is not consistent with the germline gene, which may arise from a read error. This rearrangement joins TRBV7-2 to TRBJ1-5; D is ambiguous. Germline CDR1 and CDR2: SGHTA and FQGNSA. The CDR3 covers 16 residues. The CDR3 sequence is CASSLWDLRGIQSQHF. Written as DNA, the CDR3 is TGTGCCAGCAGCTTATGGGATCTTCGGGGAATTCAGTCCCAGCATTTT.

The chain is built from TRBV2 and TRBJ1-6; the D gene is possibly TRBD1 (5 bases). The CDR3 is made up of 16 amino acids. The V gene's germline CDR1 is SNHLY and CDR2 FYNNEI. V dropped 6 bases and J dropped 2 bases, with 14 bases sitting between them. This CDR3 reads CASRGGQGTYNSPLHF. The DNA of the CDR3 is TGTGCCAGCAGAGGTGGGCAGGGCACCTATAATTCACCCCTCCACTTT. The full variable domain, in which reference TRBV2 and TRBJ1-6 provide the parts outside the CDR3, is EPEVTQTPSHQVTQMGQEVILRCVPISNHLYFYWYRQILGQKVEFLVSFYNNEISEKSEIFDDQFSVERPDGSNFTLKIRSTKLEDSAMYFCASRGGQGTYNSPLHFGNGTRLTVT.

CDR3 in amino acids: CASSREGGRSYNEQFF. The CDR3 DNA reads TGTGCCAGCAGCCGAGAGGGGGGTCGCTCCTACAATGAGCAGTTCTTC. The V and J genes are TRBV3-1 (or the pseudogene TRBV3-2) and TRBJ2-1; either TRBD1 or TRBD2 may supply D (6 bases each). V dropped 4 bases and J dropped 0 bases, with 13 bases sitting between them. The CDR3 is 16 amino acids. Germline-derived CDR1 and CDR2 are LGHDT and YNNKEL (reference sequence).

This chain uses TRBV2 with TRBJ1-3, with 7 bases that match TRBD1. From germline, CDR1 is SNHLY and CDR2 FYNNEI. The CDR3 runs to 12 residues. J gave up 7 bases and V 6 bases, and 3 bases lay outside the gene matches. Here the CDR3 reads CASREQGNTIYF. For the CDR3, the DNA is TGTGCCAGCAGAGAACAGGGGAACACCATATATTTT.

The chain is built from TRBV6-1 and TRBJ1-3; 8 bases fit TRBD1. Unmatched junction bases numbered 6, after V lost 2 bases and J lost 3 bases. The V gene's germline CDR1 is MNHNS and CDR2 SASEGT. This CDR3 has 16 amino acids. CDR3 region: CASSEQGAFFGNTIYF. Here the CDR3 DNA reads TGTGCCAGCAGTGAACAGGGGGCCTTCTTTGGAAACACCATATATTTT.

The V call is TRBV11-2, the J call TRBJ2-4, with 10 positions matching TRBD1. Germline trimming cut 6 bases from V and 0 bases from J; bases unmatched to any gene: 5. The germline V gene has CDR1 SGHAT and CDR2 FQNNGV. The CDR3 spans 16 residues. The CDR3 is CASSYGQGEAKNIQYF. In DNA form, the CDR3 reads TGTGCCAGCAGTTACGGACAGGGGGAAGCCAAAAACATTCAGTACTTC.

V is TRBV10-2 and J is TRBJ2-7, with TRBD2 identical over 8 bases. The CDR3 runs 15 residues. Per germline, CDR1 WSHSY and CDR2 SAAADI. The V and J ends lost 6 bases and 0 bases, in that order; junction bases with no gene match: 7. The CDR3 is CASRPGLAYSYEQYF. Written as DNA, the CDR3 is TGCGCCAGCAGACCCGGACTAGCATACTCCTACGAGCAGTACTTC.

The chain has TRBV3-1 (or the pseudogene TRBV3-2) and TRBJ2-7, with unresolved D. Germline loops: CDR1 LGHDT, CDR2 YNNKEL (reference sequence). Trimming pared 2 bases from V and 6 bases from J, leaving 5 bases between. The CDR3 is 11 amino acids. CDR3 DNA: TGTGCCAGCAGCCAACTAACCGAGCAGTACTTC. Amino acids: CASSQLTEQYF.

The V gene is TRBV9, the J gene TRBJ1-5; 7 bases match TRBD1. V was clipped by 0 bases and J by 1 base; unmatched bases: 1. Looked up from germline, CDR1 is SGDLS and CDR2 is YYNGEE. The CDR3 has 15 amino acids. CDR3 amino acids: CASSVEGASNQPQHF. The CDR3 DNA reads as TGTGCCAGCAGCGTAGAGGGGGCCAGCAATCAGCCCCAGCATTTT.

This clone occurred once. The chain employs TRBV3-1 (or the pseudogene TRBV3-2) and TRBJ2-3; unclear D gene. V lost 4 bases and J lost 0, with 14 bases in between. Looked up from germline, CDR1 is LGHDT and CDR2 is YNNKEL (reference sequence). This CDR3 spans 16 amino acids. The CDR3 sequence: CASSPLRDSSTDTQYF. CDR3 coding DNA: TGTGCCAGCAGCCCTCTTAGAGATTCTAGCACAGATACGCAGTATTTT.